Listed below are T cell receptor beta chains from one sample, sequenced in a study of T cells in Graves' hyperthyroidism and ophthalmopathy. Via MiXCR, TCRdb re-called the multiplex PCR reads, giving one row per CDR3 protein. The data show roughly 380,000 distinct CDR3 sequences, 19% seen once. Material for sequencing was blood. These receptors came from a young woman with Graves' hyperthyroidism. Both conserved end residues are part of each CDR3. The order of the fields is V gene, CDR3 protein.

>TRBV7-7
CASSPGPPGETQYF
>TRBV9
CASSRGGRREETQYF
>TRBV6-5
CASSYSTQGISYEQYF
>TRBV6-5
CASSYDRGPPNQPQHF
>TRBV18
CASSQSALGSDEQYF
>TRBV5-5
CASSFHDQETQYF
>TRBV6-1
CASSDGVRLVYEQYF
>TRBV14
CANSLGPINQPQHF
>TRBV29-1
CSVFETDSNQPQHF
>TRBV7-6
CASSIQGTYEQYF
>TRBV6-5
CASSSQGKPYGYTF
>TRBV7-2
CASNRDRATEAFF
>TRBV19
CASSHTNGGNQPQHF
>TRBV12-3/TRBV12-4
CASRPTGGHTEAFF
>TRBV19
CASSIFGTDTEAFF
>TRBV2
CASSPQRDTAYEQYF
>TRBV11-1
CASSLAVGTGSYEQYF
>TRBV6-1
CASSETRDTEAFF
>TRBV12-3/TRBV12-4
CASRDRASNQPQHF
>TRBV6-1
CASSAAGPYEQYF
>TRBV7-4
CASSLGLSNTGELFF
>TRBV5-1
CASSPSLGPPSDYGYTF
>TRBV6-1
CASSPAASYGYTF
>TRBV10-1
CASSGREVHEAFF
>TRBV6-5
CASRRTGPIYGYTF
>TRBV7-3
CASSSSGGQETKYF
>TRBV18
CASSPGVDQLHF
>TRBV12-3/TRBV12-4
CASSLWVTYEQYF
>TRBV2
CASSGGNTIYF
>TRBV7-6
CASSTRGGQGLLETQYF
>TRBV6-2/TRBV6-3
CASSYSTGTFLDQPQHF
>TRBV12-3/TRBV12-4
CASSLANVVAVYGYTF
>TRBV12-3/TRBV12-4
CASSFGFQSEAFF
>TRBV24-1
CATSDLTGDQPQHF
>TRBV5-5
CASSLGPGREKLFF
>TRBV15
CATSTVAGETQYF
>TRBV6-1
CASSAPNGELFF
>TRBV4-2
CASSQEPTGSSGNTIYF
>TRBV6-2/TRBV6-3
CASREHGRYGYTF